These 13 T cell receptor beta chains came from one sample sequenced in a study of cytomegalovirus exposure and HLA in healthy donors. The PCR used 60 Vbeta and 13 Jbeta primers. The assay was immunoSEQ multiplex PCR, and TCRdb's table has in-frame clones only and misses some. This table holds under 250,000 clones, roughly 80% found once. The source material was PBMCs. These receptors were obtained from a man in his forties or fifties in good health and CMV-seronegative.

In this sample, this clone turned up a few times. CDR3 nucleotide sequence: TGTGCCAGCCGAGGAGACGGGACAGTTATGTTCTTC. It is translated as CASRGDGTVMFF. The V and J genes are TRBV9 and TRBJ2-1; 7 nucleotides align to TRBD1. This CDR3 region has 12 residues. Germline values: CDR1 SGDLS, CDR2 YYNGEE. V dropped 7 bases and J dropped 15; count of bases not matched to a gene: 13.

J is TRBJ2-6 and V is TRBV30; 11 bases align to TRBD1. CDR3 length: 16 residues. V lost 2 bases and J lost 2; bases outside the gene matches: 2. Germline lookup yields CDR1 GTSNPN and CDR2 SVGIG (reference sequence). The CDR3 here is CAWSRTGGAGANVLTF. In DNA form, the CDR3 reads TGTGCCTGGAGTAGGACAGGGGGCGCTGGGGCCAACGTCCTGACTTTC. The full variable domain, in which reference TRBV30 and TRBJ2-6 provide the parts outside the CDR3, is SQTIHQWPATLVQPVGSPLSLECTVEGTSNPNLYWYRQAAGRGLQLLFYSVGIGQISSEVPQNLSASRPQDRQFILSSKKLLLSDSGFYLCAWSRTGGAGANVLTFGAGSRLTVL.

The rearrangement uses TRBV9 and TRBJ2-5, with D perhaps matching TRBD1 (6 bases). V gave up 3 bases and J gave up 2 bases, with 14 bases separating them. Germline V gene data show CDR1 as SGDLS and CDR2 as YYNGEE. This CDR3 has 15 amino acids. The CDR3 sequence is CASSEQGKRQETQYF. The CDR3 nucleotides read TGTGCCAGCAGCGAACAGGGTAAACGGCAAGAGACCCAGTACTTC.

This clone was found once. This rearrangement joins TRBV7-9 to TRBJ1-2, with D possibly being TRBD1 (5 bases). V lost 5 bases to trimming and J lost 2 bases, with 12 bases between them. The CDR3 spans 14 residues. Germline CDR1 reads SEHNR; CDR2 reads FQNEAQ (reference sequence). The CDR3 loop is CASSVGLRNYGYTF. DNA of the CDR3: TGTGCCAGCAGCGTGGGACTTCGGAACTATGGCTACACCTTC.

This rearrangement joins TRBV28 to TRBJ2-6, with D possibly being TRBD2 (5 bases). Germline CDR1 reads MDHEN; CDR2 reads SYDVKM. V was shortened by 6 bases and J by 9 bases, with 12 bases between the two germline ends. This CDR3 has 13 amino acids. In DNA form, the CDR3 reads TGTGCCAGCAGGTCGAGTAGCGACAACGTCCTGACTTTC. Translated: CASRSSSDNVLTF.

This sequence joins TRBV6-6 and TRBJ1-4; possible D gene TRBD1, 5 bases. V lost 5 bases to trimming and J lost 7 bases, with 14 bases between them. The CDR3 is 14 amino acids. Germline V CDR1 and CDR2: MNHNY, SVGAGI (reference sequence). This chain's CDR3 is CASSQTARGEKLFF. The CDR3 DNA reads as TGTGCCAGCAGTCAGACAGCTAGGGGTGAAAAACTGTTTTTT.

This clone was counted a few times. The genes are TRBV4-1 and TRBJ2-7, with D uncertain. CDR3 length: 16 amino acids. Trimming removed 1 base from V and 0 bases from J, with 13 bases in between. Germline CDR1 MGHRA, CDR2 YSYEKL. CDR3 bases: TGCGCCAGCAGCCAAGGGCTTAGTTACAGCTCCTACGAGCAGTACTTC. Residues: CASSQGLSYSSYEQYF.

A remark on this clone: Other nucleotide sequences in the sample specify the same CDR3. V and J are TRBV5-1 and TRBJ1-1; 9 nucleotides agree with TRBD1. The CDR3 consists of 15 residues. V dropped 1 base and J dropped 3; count of bases not matched to a gene: 4. Germline CDR1 and CDR2: SGHRS and YFSETQ. The CDR3 nucleotides read TGCGCCAGCAGCTTGTCGGGGACAGGGTACACTGAAGCTTTCTTT. It specifies CASSLSGTGYTEAFF.

For the CDR3, the DNA is TGTGCCAGCAGCCCGGGACAGGGCCCACCCTACGAGCAGTACTTC. Protein product: CASSPGQGPPYEQYF. J is TRBJ2-5 and V is TRBV5-6; 9 bases line up with TRBD1. The end of the DNA fits TRBJ2-7 better, so the J call may be wrong. CDR1 and CDR2 (germline): SGHDT, YYEEEE. The length of the CDR3 is 15 residues.

The chain recombines TRBV7-3 with TRBJ2-5; 11 nucleotides agree with TRBD2. The CDR3 extends over 19 amino acids. The V gene's germline CDR1 is SGHTA and CDR2 FQGTGA. With 2 bases clipped from V and 5 bases from J, the junction kept 16 bases outside the gene matches. The CDR3 DNA reads as TGTGCCAGCAGCTTACTCCTTCATTTAGCGGGAGGGCCCGGCGAGACCCAGTACTTC. It translates to CASSLLLHLAGGPGETQYF.

On this clone: In the same sample, other DNA sequences code for this CDR3. The chain couples TRBV6-1 to TRBJ2-7; 8 nucleotides align to TRBD2. In germline, CDR1 is MNHNS, CDR2 SASEGT. This CDR3 is 16 amino acids long. J lost 3 bases, V lost 3 bases, and 10 bases had no gene match. This CDR3 reads CASSESPHSGNYEQYF. The CDR3 DNA is TGTGCCAGCAGTGAGAGCCCCCATAGCGGGAACTACGAGCAGTACTTC.

This sequence joins TRBV27 and TRBJ2-5; D is ambiguous. V was cut by 2 bases and J by 5 bases, with 15 bases left in between. Germline CDR1 and CDR2: MNHEY and SMNVEV (reference sequence). The CDR3 sequence is 15 residues long. This chain's CDR3 is CASSLGPIYQETQYF. The CDR3 coding sequence is TGTGCCAGCAGTTTAGGGCCAATCTATCAGGAGACCCAGTACTTC.

This CDR3 is CASSSQGYSYEQYF. As DNA, the CDR3 is TGTGCCAGCAGTTCTCAGGGTTACTCCTACGAGCAGTACTTC. The V gene is TRBV2, the J gene TRBJ2-7; D perhaps matches TRBD1 (5 bases). The CDR3 runs 14 residues. Germline V gene lookup returns CDR1 SNHLY and CDR2 FYNNEI. V lost 5 bases, J lost 0 bases, and 11 bases lay in between.